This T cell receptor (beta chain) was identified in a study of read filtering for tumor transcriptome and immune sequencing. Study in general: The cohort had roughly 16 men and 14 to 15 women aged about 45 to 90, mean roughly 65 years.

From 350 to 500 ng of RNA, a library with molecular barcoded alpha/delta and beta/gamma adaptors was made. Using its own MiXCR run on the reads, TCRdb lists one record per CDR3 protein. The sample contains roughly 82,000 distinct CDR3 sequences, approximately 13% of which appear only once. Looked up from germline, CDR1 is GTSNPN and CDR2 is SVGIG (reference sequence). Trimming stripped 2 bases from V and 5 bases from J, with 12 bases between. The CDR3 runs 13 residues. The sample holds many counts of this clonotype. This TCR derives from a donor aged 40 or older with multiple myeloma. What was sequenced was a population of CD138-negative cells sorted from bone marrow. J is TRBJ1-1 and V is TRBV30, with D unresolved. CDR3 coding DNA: TGTGCCTGGAGTTCGGGGAGAAGAACTGAAGCTTTCTTT. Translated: CAWSSGRRTEAFF.